The 26 T cell receptor beta chains below come from one sample, sequenced in a study of shared clonotypes between healthy human individuals. Using immunoSEQ multiplex PCR, the repertoire was profiled, and TCRdb retains in-frame clones only, with some absent. The repertoire includes roughly 2,500,000 clones, roughly 93% of them detected once, and 0.35% to 0.45% sits in the top ten. The sample comprised naive CD4+ T cells from PBMCs. As to subset: CD45RA+ positively selected. Every receptor here comes from a man between 18 and 29 years old in good health. Some clones in this sample may be carry-over from other donors' samples.

Regarding this clone: The sample carries other DNA sequences with the same CDR3. This chain joins TRBV5-1 and TRBJ2-3; TRBD1 aligns across 9 bases. V lost 4 bases and J lost 5; bases outside the gene matches: 5. Germline lookup yields CDR1 SGHRS and CDR2 YFSETQ. The CDR3 is made up of 14 amino acids. This CDR3 reads CASSQGQGGDTQYF. The CDR3 nucleotides are TGCGCCAGCAGCCAGGGACAGGGCGGAGATACGCAGTATTTT.

The V gene is TRBV5-1, the J gene TRBJ2-7, with 9 nucleotides matching TRBD2. Germline lookup yields CDR1 SGHRS and CDR2 YFSETQ. This CDR3 has 16 residues. Trimming at V came to 3 bases and at J to 0 bases, leaving 7 bases not matched to a gene. The CDR3: CASSSTIAGVSYEQYF. CDR3 nucleotide sequence: TGCGCCAGCAGCTCCACCATAGCGGGAGTCTCCTACGAGCAGTACTTC.

The CDR3 DNA is TGCGCCAGCAGCCAAGGGAAGAGCGGGAGGGTTTCTGGGGCCAACGTCCTGACTTTC. It translates to CASSQGKSGRVSGANVLTF. V gene TRBV4-1 combines with J gene TRBJ2-6, with 10 positions matching TRBD2. This CDR3 spans 19 amino acids. CDR1 is MGHRA and CDR2 is YSYEKL in the germline V gene. Trimming at V came to 1 base and at J to 1 base, leaving 7 bases not matched to a gene.

In its sample, this clone was seen once. The rearrangement joins TRBV18 to TRBJ2-2; D might be TRBD1 or TRBD2, each matching 6 bases. Per the germline V gene, CDR1 is KGHSH and CDR2 is LQKENI. V lost 0 bases to trimming and J lost 6 bases, with 11 bases between them. The CDR3 covers 15 residues. CDR3 residues: CASSPPGGAAGELFF. The CDR3 bases are TGTGCCAGCTCACCACCCGGGGGCGCAGCCGGGGAGCTGTTTTTT.

This clone was detected only a few times. The chain employs TRBV2 and TRBJ1-1; TRBD1 aligns across 7 bases. The CDR3 runs 13 residues. With V trimmed by 7 bases and J by 4 bases, 6 bases remained unmatched. Germline loops: CDR1 SNHLY, CDR2 FYNNEI. This CDR3 is CASTMTGTTEAFF. Written as DNA, the CDR3 is TGTGCCAGCACCATGACAGGGACCACTGAAGCTTTCTTT.

In regard to this clone: This CDR3 is also generated by other DNA sequences in the sample. The chain is built from TRBV4-1 and TRBJ2-2; possible D gene TRBD2, 7 bases. CDR3 size: 16 residues. The germline gives CDR1 MGHRA, CDR2 YSYEKL. V was pared by 3 bases and J by 2 bases, with 13 bases between. The CDR3: CASSQRGGANTGELFF. CDR3 bases: TGCGCCAGCAGCCAGAGGGGGGGCGCAAACACCGGGGAGCTGTTTTTT.

The chain has TRBV2 and TRBJ1-1; D gene uncertain. The V gene lost 1 base and the J gene lost 7 bases, with 4 bases spanning the gap. The CDR3 loop spans 11 amino acids. Germline V gene data show CDR1 as SNHLY and CDR2 as FYNNEI. CDR3 nucleotide sequence: TGTGCCAGCAGTGAAGGGTATGAAGCTTTCTTT. Translating it yields CASSEGYEAFF.

This chain links TRBV5-1 with TRBJ2-1; D is perhaps TRBD2 (5 bases). Germline values: CDR1 SGHRS, CDR2 YFSETQ. The V end lost 0 bases, the J end lost 0 bases, and 7 bases lay between the germline ends. The CDR3 spans 15 residues. The CDR3 loop is CASSLGLLSYNEQFF. CDR3 in DNA: TGCGCCAGCAGCTTGGGACTACTCTCCTACAATGAGCAGTTCTTC.

The chain couples TRBV6-4 to TRBJ2-1, with 9 bases fitting TRBD2. The V and J ends lost 5 bases and 7 bases, in that order; junction bases with no gene match: 12. The CDR3 is 16 amino acids. Germline values: CDR1 MRHNA, CDR2 SNTAGT. CDR3 DNA: TGTGCCAGCAGTACGACTCATAGCGGGAGTCGAAATGAGCAGTTCTTC. Translating it yields CASSTTHSGSRNEQFF.

This clone has a single count. The chain has TRBV7-3 and TRBJ1-3; D call uncertain. V was trimmed by 3 bases and J by 2 bases, leaving 11 bases between them. The length of the CDR3 is 15 residues. CDR1 is SGHTA, CDR2 FQGTGA, per germline. The CDR3 nucleotides are TGTGCCAGCAGCTTGTCTCCTGGAGCTGGAAACACCATATATTTT. Translation: CASSLSPGAGNTIYF.

This chain joins TRBV5-1 and TRBJ2-1; no firm D call. The CDR3 contains 14 residues. V lost 5 bases to trimming and J lost 6 bases, with 15 bases between them. CDR1 SGHRS and CDR2 YFSETQ come from the germline V gene. CDR3 residues: CASRGGYIVNEQFF. As DNA, the CDR3 is TGCGCCAGCAGGGGTGGCTATATAGTCAATGAGCAGTTCTTC.

CDR3 loop: CASSTKGLGTEAFF. In nucleotides, the CDR3 is TGTGCCAGCAGCACGAAGGGCCTGGGCACTGAAGCTTTCTTT. The chain combines TRBV6-6 with TRBJ1-1, with unresolved D. CDR3 length equals 14 residues. Trimming removed 6 bases at V and 4 bases at J, with 15 bases between. CDR1 MNHNY and CDR2 SVGAGI come from the germline V gene (reference sequence).

This rearrangement joins TRBV28 to TRBJ2-3; a possible D gene is TRBD2 (5 bases). The V end was cut by 10 bases, the J end by 1 base, with 15 bases between. Looked up from germline, CDR1 is MDHEN and CDR2 is SYDVKM. This CDR3 comprises 14 residues. CDR3 sequence reads: CATLMTTGTDTQYF. CDR3 sequence (DNA): TGTGCCACTTTGATGACTACCGGCACAGATACGCAGTATTTT.

The V and J genes are TRBV6-5 and TRBJ1-2, with 7 bases lining up with TRBD1. CDR3 length: 14 amino acids. Unmatched junction bases numbered 9, after V lost 5 bases and J lost 6 bases. CDR1 MNHEY and CDR2 SVGAGI come from the germline V gene. This CDR3 is CASSTPGTDNGYTF. In DNA form, the CDR3 reads TGTGCCAGCAGTACCCCGGGGACAGACAATGGCTACACCTTC.

Worth noting for this clone: The same CDR3 arises from other DNA sequences in this sample as well. This sequence joins TRBV29-1 and TRBJ1-3, with D unresolved. Looked up from germline, CDR1 is SQVTM and CDR2 is ANQGSEA. The CDR3 consists of 12 residues. The V end was cut by 3 bases, the J end by 1 base, with 4 bases between. The CDR3: CSVEGSGNTIYF. The CDR3 DNA sequence: TGCAGCGTTGAGGGTTCTGGAAACACCATATATTTT.

V and J are TRBV7-9 and TRBJ2-7; no clear D. CDR3 length equals 15 residues. Per the germline V gene, CDR1 is SEHNR and CDR2 is FQNEAQ (reference sequence). V was clipped by 5 bases and J by 5 bases, with 19 bases between them. The CDR3 DNA sequence: TGTGCCAGCAGCCCCGACATAGTCGTTCAAAACGAGCAGTACTTC. Translated, it gives CASSPDIVVQNEQYF.

This clone was observed a single time. The chain uses TRBV5-1 and TRBJ2-4; D might be TRBD2 (5 bases). This CDR3 region has 14 residues. The ends were cut back, 8 bases at V and 5 bases at J, with 17 bases in the middle. Germline values: CDR1 SGHRS, CDR2 YFSETQ. Here the CDR3 reads CARWIRVGENIQYF. The CDR3 region has the DNA TGCGCCAGATGGATAAGGGTCGGGGAAAACATTCAGTACTTC.

The rearrangement uses TRBV2 and TRBJ2-3, with D perhaps matching TRBD1 (6 bases). The V and J ends lost 9 bases and 3 bases respectively, with 13 bases between them. Germline-derived CDR1 and CDR2 are SNHLY and FYNNEI. This CDR3 comprises 13 residues. CDR3 sequence: CARSWGPTDTQYF. The CDR3 region has the DNA TGTGCCAGGTCGTGGGGGCCAACAGATACGCAGTATTTT.

The chain uses TRBV4-1 and TRBJ2-3, with D possibly being TRBD1 (6 bases). The germline V gene encodes CDR1 MGHRA and CDR2 YSYEKL. Trimming stripped 6 bases from V and 6 bases from J, with 13 bases between. The CDR3 consists of 13 residues. The CDR3 nucleotides read TGCGCCAGCAGACAGGGAATTATGGATACGCAGTATTTT. As protein: CASRQGIMDTQYF.

This clone was observed once. This chain links TRBV11-3 with TRBJ1-1; possible D gene TRBD1, 5 bases. V was trimmed by 0 bases and J by 11 bases, leaving 13 bases between them. Germline CDR1 reads SGHNT; CDR2 reads YENEEA. The CDR3 is 13 amino acids. CDR3 nucleotides: TGTGCCAGCAGCTTAGATGAAGCAGGGACGGCTTTCTTT. This encodes CASSLDEAGTAFF.

This sequence joins TRBV6-1 and TRBJ1-4, with 7 nucleotides matching TRBD1. V lost 2 bases to trimming and J lost 8 bases; unmatched junction nucleotides: 8. Germline CDR1 reads MNHNS; CDR2 reads SASEGT. The CDR3 is 15 residues long. CDR3 nucleotide sequence: TGTGCCAGCAGTGAAAGGGCAGGGGGTCGGGAAAAACTGTTTTTT. Protein: CASSERAGGREKLFF.

As for this clone: This same CDR3 is encoded by further DNA sequences in the sample. The chain recombines TRBV5-4 with TRBJ2-3, with a tentative D call TRBD1 (6 bases). This CDR3 region has 12 residues. Trimming took off 4 bases at V and 5 bases at J, with 8 bases between the two ends. The germline CDR1 and CDR2 sequences are SGHNT and YYREEE (reference sequence). The CDR3 DNA is TGTGCCAGCAGCCCAGGGGTAGATACGCAGTATTTT. Amino acids: CASSPGVDTQYF.

A single count supports this clone. The chain uses TRBV29-1 and TRBJ1-1; TRBD1 matches at 8 bases. This CDR3 is built from 15 residues. Trimming cost V 3 bases and J 0 bases; bases outside gene matches: 6. Looked up from germline, CDR1 is SQVTM and CDR2 is ANQGSEA. The CDR3 coding sequence is TGCAGCGTTGAGAGGGCAGGGGGCATGAACACTGAAGCTTTCTTT. Translation: CSVERAGGMNTEAFF.

Written as DNA, the CDR3 is TGTGCCAGCAGCCCAACGGGGCCCCAAGAGACCCAGTACTTC. Amino acid sequence: CASSPTGPQETQYF. V usage is TRBV7-9 and J usage is TRBJ2-5; D could derive from TRBD1 or TRBD2 (5 bases each). This CDR3 is 14 amino acids long. Per germline, CDR1 SEHNR and CDR2 FQNEAQ (reference sequence). With 5 bases removed from V and 1 base from J, the gap between germline ends came to 11 bases.

The chain couples TRBV7-9 to TRBJ2-3, with 16 bases fitting TRBD2. This CDR3 has 19 residues. The germline gives CDR1 SEHNR, CDR2 FQNEAQ (reference sequence). V dropped 4 bases and J dropped 1; count of bases not matched to a gene: 8. In DNA form, the CDR3 reads TGTGCCAGCAGCTCCTCCGGGACTAGCGGGAGGGCCGGCACAGATACGCAGTATTTT. Translating gives CASSSSGTSGRAGTDTQYF.

The gene calls are TRBV7-9 and TRBJ2-7; D unresolved. CDR1 is SEHNR and CDR2 is FQNEAQ in the germline V gene (reference sequence). This CDR3 has 11 amino acids. The V end was cut by 1 base, the J end by 13 bases, with 11 bases between. The CDR3 here is CASSLEASRYF. Written as DNA, the CDR3 is TGTGCCAGCAGCTTAGAGGCGTCTCGCTACTTC.